These 14 T cell receptor beta chains came from one sample sequenced in a study of blood T cell repertoires in COVID-19. Repertoires were generated with immunoSEQ multiplex PCR, while TCRdb's copy carries only in-frame clones and drops some. The profile shows some 80,000 clones, more than 70% of them singletons. The sequenced sample was peripheral blood. Every receptor here comes from a woman over 75 in a cohort sampled during active or convalescent COVID-19.

As for this clone: The junction differs from germline at one of its ends, possibly a read error. The chain combines TRBV7-7 with TRBJ2-3, with a weak D call TRBD2 (5 bases). Germline V gene lookup returns CDR1 SSHAT and CDR2 FNYEAQ (reference sequence). The length of the CDR3 is 16 residues. The CDR3 bases are TGTGCTAGCAGCCCAGGTCGGTTAGCGAGCACAGATACGCAGTATTTT. As protein: CASSPGRLASTDTQYF.

The chain couples TRBV10-1 to TRBJ1-6; possibly TRBD1 for D (6 bases). V gave up 5 bases and J gave up 11 bases, with 13 bases separating them. Germline-derived CDR1 and CDR2 are WNHNN and SYGVQD (reference sequence). The CDR3 spans 13 residues. This chain's CDR3 is CASSPRGEAPLHF. CDR3 in DNA: TGCGCCAGCAGTCCCAGGGGCGAAGCACCCCTCCACTTT.

The V call is TRBV15, the J call TRBJ2-5; D is possibly TRBD2 (6 bases). Between the trimmed V and J ends, which lost 3 bases and 0 bases, there was a span of 8 bases. Looked up from germline, CDR1 is LNHNV and CDR2 is YYDKDF (reference sequence). The CDR3 is 14 residues long. Here the CDR3 DNA reads TGTGCCACCAGCAGCGGGGGAAACCAAGAGACCCAGTACTTC. Translation gives CATSSGGNQETQYF. The variable domain in full, with the rest retrieved from reference TRBV15 and TRBJ2-5, is DAMVIQNPRYQVTQFGKPVTLSCSQTLNHNVMYWYQQKSSQAPKLLFHYYDKDFNNEADTPDNFQSRRPNTSFCFLDIRSPGLGDTAMYLCATSSGGNQETQYFGPGTRLLVL.

The chain is built from TRBV9 and TRBJ2-5; 14 nucleotides align to TRBD2. Germline trimming cut 0 bases from V and 5 bases from J; bases unmatched to any gene: 3. Germline loops: CDR1 SGDLS, CDR2 YYNGEE. The CDR3 totals 16 residues. For the CDR3, the DNA is TGTGCCAGCAGCGTAGGGACTAGCGGGAGGCTCGAGACCCAGTACTTC. As protein: CASSVGTSGRLETQYF.

This rearrangement joins TRBV7-3 to TRBJ2-3; 14 nucleotides agree with TRBD2. Germline V lookup: CDR1 SGHTA, CDR2 FQGTGA. The CDR3 contains 17 residues. Trimming removed 5 bases from V and 4 bases from J; junction bases left unmatched: 8. The CDR3 DNA follows: TGTGCCAGCAGCCGGGGACTAGCGGGAGTTGGAGCAGATACGCAGTATTTT. It specifies CASSRGLAGVGADTQYF.

The chain combines TRBV11-3 with TRBJ2-1; 9 bases map to TRBD2. The CDR3 runs 16 residues. V shed 3 bases and J 6 bases; nucleotides not matched to a gene: 9. Germline-derived CDR1 and CDR2 are SGHNT and YENEEA. The CDR3 protein is CASSFSLAGKFNEQFF. CDR3 nucleotides: TGTGCCAGCAGCTTCAGCCTAGCGGGAAAATTCAATGAGCAGTTCTTC.

The rearrangement joins TRBV7-9 to TRBJ2-7, with a possible D match to TRBD1 (6 bases). The CDR3 has 15 residues. V lost 1 base to trimming and J lost 0 bases, with 10 bases between them. Looked up from germline, CDR1 is SEHNR and CDR2 is FQNEAQ (reference sequence). The CDR3 sequence is CASSLVTGYSYEQYF. CDR3 DNA sequence: TGTGCCAGCAGCTTAGTGACAGGTTACTCCTACGAGCAGTACTTC.

This clone was counted between two and nine times. V gene TRBV18 combines with J gene TRBJ2-7, with a possible D match to TRBD2 (5 bases). With 1 base removed from V and 5 bases from J, the gap between germline ends came to 9 bases. Looked up from germline, CDR1 is KGHSH and CDR2 is LQKENI. This CDR3 comprises 13 residues. CDR3 sequence reads: CASSPQRGNEQYV. As DNA, the CDR3 is TGTGCCAGCTCACCACAAAGAGGGAACGAGCAGTACGTC.

The table lists this clone with a few counts. One end of the junction does not line up with germline, which may come from a read error. This chain joins TRBV5-4 and TRBJ1-1; no definite D call. CDR3 length: 16 residues. Germline lookup yields CDR1 SGHNT and CDR2 YYREEE (reference sequence). In DNA, the CDR3 is TGTGCCAGCAACTTGCGTACCCCCGCAGGTACAGCCGAAGCTTTCTTT. Translation gives CASNLRTPAGTAEAFF.

V is TRBV5-5 and J is TRBJ2-3; 7 nucleotides align to TRBD1. Germline-derived CDR1 and CDR2 are SGHKS and YYEKEE (reference sequence). CDR3 size: 14 residues. V shed 4 bases and J 0 bases; nucleotides not matched to a gene: 2. CDR3 in DNA: TGTGCCAGCAGCCCGACAGGGAGCACAGATACGCAGTATTTT. As protein: CASSPTGSTDTQYF.

The rearrangement uses TRBV19 and TRBJ1-6, with 7 bases aligning to TRBD1. Germline trimming cut 4 bases from V and 3 bases from J; bases unmatched to any gene: 3. Per germline, CDR1 LNHDA and CDR2 SQIVND (reference sequence). The CDR3 loop spans 15 amino acids. The CDR3 is CASSKRDSYNSPLHF. CDR3 sequence (DNA): TGTGCCAGTAGTAAGAGGGACAGCTATAATTCACCCCTCCACTTT.

Of note for this clone: Within the sample, other DNA sequences also encode this same CDR3. J is TRBJ1-2 and V is TRBV18; TRBD1 aligns across 7 bases. The CDR3 runs to 13 residues. The V gene's germline CDR1 is KGHSH and CDR2 LQKENI. V was clipped by 3 bases and J by 5 bases; unmatched bases: 3. Here the CDR3 DNA reads TGTGCCAGCTCACCCGACAGGGAATATGGCTACACCTTC. Translating it yields CASSPDREYGYTF.

The chain has TRBV24-1 and TRBJ1-5, with 7 bases aligning to TRBD1. J was trimmed by 2 bases and V by 4 bases; bases with no gene match: 4. Germline-derived CDR1 and CDR2 are KGHDR and SFDVKD. The CDR3 totals 15 residues. The CDR3, as DNA: TGTGCCACCAGTGAATCCGGGACAGGCAATCAGCCCCAGCATTTT. The encoded protein is CATSESGTGNQPQHF.

This chain connects TRBV4-2 to TRBJ2-5; D is perhaps TRBD2 (6 bases). Germline loops: CDR1 LGHNA, CDR2 YNFKEQ. V lost 3 bases to trimming and J lost 5 bases, with 16 bases between them. The CDR3 loop spans 15 amino acids. The DNA for the CDR3 is TGTGCCAGCAGCCAGGGAAATGGGGGGATTGAGACCCAGTACTTC. This encodes CASSQGNGGIETQYF.